The 14 T cell receptor beta chains reported below all come from one sample, sequenced in a study of cytomegalovirus exposure and HLA in healthy donors. Sequencing used immunoSEQ multiplex PCR; TCRdb keeps in-frame clones, though not all of them. The sample carries some 130,000 clones, just under 85% recorded once. The sequenced material came from PBMCs. The receptors originated from a man younger than 45 in good health and CMV-seropositive.

The rearrangement uses TRBV11-2 and TRBJ1-6; possible D gene TRBD1, 5 bases. The germline gives CDR1 SGHAT, CDR2 FQNNGV. This CDR3 has 13 amino acids. Between the trimmed V and J ends, which lost 6 bases and 7 bases, there was a span of 10 bases. CDR3 nucleotide sequence: TGTGCCAGCAGGCCGGGGGGGAATTCACCCCTCCACTTT. As protein: CASRPGGNSPLHF.

The chain couples TRBV9 to TRBJ2-7; D unresolved. The V end lost 4 bases, the J end lost 0 bases, and 14 bases lay between the germline ends. Germline V gene data show CDR1 as SGDLS and CDR2 as YYNGEE. This CDR3 is built from 15 residues. The CDR3 protein is CASSPRLGLSYEQYF. The CDR3 DNA reads as TGTGCCAGCAGCCCCCGGCTGGGCCTCTCCTACGAGCAGTACTTC.

This clone has a handful of counts. The chain has TRBV10-3 and TRBJ2-2; 10 nucleotides align to TRBD2. CDR1 ENHRY and CDR2 SYGVKD come from the germline V gene. The V and J ends lost 7 bases and 5 bases, in that order; junction bases with no gene match: 7. The CDR3 consists of 15 residues. The CDR3 is CAIKPSGRETGELFF. The CDR3 nucleotides are TGTGCCATCAAACCAAGCGGGAGGGAGACCGGGGAGCTGTTTTTT.

The chain uses TRBV1 and TRBJ2-1; the table names TRBD2, a call not compared with the DNA. TRBV1 is given as a pseudogene. The CDR3 covers 20 residues. The CDR3 DNA follows: TGCACCAGCAGCCAACCCGTCCTAGCGGGGGGAACTCTAAATGGTGTCGAGCAGTTCTTC. Its protein product is CTSSQPVLAGGTLNGVEQFF.

The CDR3 nucleotides read TGTGCCAGCAGCACCCGGGACAGAATGAAAGCTTTCTTT. Residues: CASSTRDRMKAFF. The chain is built from TRBV7-9 and TRBJ1-1; 7 bases fit TRBD1. Looked up from germline, CDR1 is SEHNR and CDR2 is FQNEAQ (reference sequence). This CDR3 comprises 13 residues. The J segment lost 9 bases and the V segment lost 5 bases, leaving 9 bases of the junction unmatched.

The chain links TRBV7-9 to TRBJ2-7, with 13 nucleotides matching TRBD2. The CDR3 covers 15 residues. The J segment lost 2 bases and the V segment lost 3 bases, leaving 1 base of the junction unmatched. Germline V gene data show CDR1 as SEHNR and CDR2 as FQNEAQ (reference sequence). The CDR3 nucleotides read TGTGCCAGCAGCTTTGGACTAGCGGGAGCCTACGAGCAGTACTTC. It encodes CASSFGLAGAYEQYF.

The chain has TRBV5-1 and TRBJ2-3, with TRBD1 as a possible D gene (5 bases). Trimming took off 0 bases at V and 4 bases at J, with 9 bases between the two ends. This CDR3 comprises 14 residues. The germline V gene encodes CDR1 SGHRS and CDR2 YFSETQ. The CDR3 loop reads CASSLGQGADTQYF. CDR3 coding DNA: TGCGCCAGCAGCTTGGGCCAGGGTGCAGATACGCAGTATTTT.

The chain carries TRBV5-4 and TRBJ2-5, with D tentatively TRBD2 (6 bases). Germline CDR1 and CDR2: SGHNT and YYREEE (reference sequence). The CDR3 runs 15 residues. Between the trimmed V and J ends, which lost 5 bases and 4 bases, there was a span of 18 bases. CDR3 DNA sequence: TGTGCCAGCAGGTACCAGGGAGGTGGGCTAGAGACCCAGTACTTC. Translation: CASRYQGGGLETQYF.

J is TRBJ1-2 and V is TRBV5-4, with TRBD1 identical over 8 bases. V gave up 4 bases and J gave up 7 bases; unmatched junction bases: 6. Germline CDR1 SGHNT, CDR2 YYREEE (reference sequence). The CDR3 sequence is 13 residues long. This chain's CDR3 is CASSHQGASGYTF. In DNA, the CDR3 is TGTGCCAGCAGCCACCAGGGGGCTAGTGGCTACACCTTC.

This clone was seen once. This rearrangement joins TRBV11-2 to TRBJ2-5; no clear D gene. V was cut by 2 bases and J by 2 bases, with 9 bases left in between. The CDR3 runs 14 residues. CDR1 and CDR2 (germline): SGHAT, FQNNGV. CDR3 sequence reads: CASSLSRAQETQYF. In DNA form, the CDR3 reads TGTGCCAGCAGCTTATCCCGAGCTCAAGAGACCCAGTACTTC.

The V call is TRBV7-2, the J call TRBJ1-2, with D possibly being TRBD1 (6 bases). In germline, CDR1 is SGHTA, CDR2 FQGNSA. Trimming left V 3 bases short and J 2 bases short, with 10 bases between. The CDR3 totals 14 residues. The DNA of the CDR3 is TGTGCCAGCAGCTTTTCCGGACAGAACTATGGCTACACCTTC. Its protein product is CASSFSGQNYGYTF.

The chain employs TRBV5-6 and TRBJ2-1, with 8 bases aligning to TRBD2. CDR1 and CDR2 (germline): SGHDT, YYEEEE. Trimming removed 4 bases from V and 8 bases from J; junction bases left unmatched: 14. This CDR3 spans 16 amino acids. The CDR3 DNA is TGTGCCAGCAGCGAAACCGGGACTAGGCCTACGGATGAGCAGTTCTTC. Translation: CASSETGTRPTDEQFF. The full variable domain, with the rest looked up from reference TRBV5-6 and TRBJ2-1, is DAGVTQSPTHLIKTRGQQVTLRCSPKSGHDTVSWYQQALGQGPQFIFQYYEEEERQRGNFPDRFSGHQFPNYSSELNVNALLLGDSALYLCASSETGTRPTDEQFFGPGTRLTVL.

This clone was detected only a few times. The chain couples TRBV5-1 to TRBJ1-1; maybe TRBD1 (6 bases). Deletions cut 6 bases from V and 6 bases from J, with 21 bases between. The CDR3 contains 15 residues. Germline values: CDR1 SGHRS, CDR2 YFSETQ. CDR3 sequence (DNA): TGCGCCAGCATGCAGGGGAGCACAACAAACTCTGAAGCTTTCTTT. Its protein is CASMQGSTTNSEAFF.

This chain connects TRBV7-2 to TRBJ2-2; 8 bases are shared with TRBD2. Germline assignment: CDR1 SGHTA and CDR2 FQGNSA. The CDR3 runs 15 residues. V shed 5 bases and J 2 bases; nucleotides not matched to a gene: 4. The CDR3, as DNA: TGTGCCAGCAGCCGACTAGCGACCAACACCGGGGAGCTGTTTTTT. Amino acid sequence: CASSRLATNTGELFF. The variable domain in full, completed from reference TRBV7-2 and TRBJ2-2, reads GAGVSQSPSNKVTEKGKDVELRCDPISGHTALYWYRQSLGQGLEFLIYFQGNSAPDKSGLPSDRFSAERTGGSVSTLTIQRTQQEDSAVYLCASSRLATNTGELFFGEGSRLTVL.